These T cell receptor beta chains were read from a single sample in a study of blood T cell repertoires in COVID-19. TCRdb's copy holds only in-frame clones and misses some; the assay was immunoSEQ multiplex PCR. The table records some 300,000 clones, just under 85% of them present only once. Sequenced sample: peripheral blood. Receptors were obtained from a woman in her forties or fifties with active or convalescent COVID-19. CDR3s include the opening cysteine and the closing phenylalanine or tryptophan. A D gene is named only where the DNA matches it firmly. Clone size appears in some rows only: once, few, many, or a class for an expanded clone.

v_call	j_call	clone_size	d_call	cdr3_nt	cdr3_aa
TRBV9	TRBJ1-2	-	-	TGTGCCAGCAGCGTACAGCCAGGGGAGTTTGGCTATGGCTACACCTTC	CASSVQPGEFGYGYTF
TRBV2	TRBJ1-2	-	TRBD1	TGTGCCAGCAGTCGGATACAGGGGGCCGTGAACGGCTACACCTTC	CASSRIQGAVNGYTF
TRBV7-2	TRBJ2-7	-	TRBD2	TGTGCCAGCAGCTGGACTAGCGGAGAGTACGAGCAGTACTTC	CASSWTSGEYEQYF
TRBV18	TRBJ1-5	once	TRBD1	TGTGCCAGCTCACAGGGGGCTGATCAGCCCCAGCATTTT	CASSQGADQPQHF
TRBV2	TRBJ1-4	few	-	TGTGCCAGCAGTGCACAGGGAGTTGAAAAACTGTTTTTT	CASSAQGVEKLFF
TRBV18	TRBJ2-1	-	TRBD2	TGTGCCAGCTCACCACCTACACTAGCGGGATCGAGTAATGAGCAGTTCTTC	CASSPPTLAGSSNEQFF
TRBV5-1	TRBJ1-1	-	-	TGCGCCAGCAGCTTGGGGCAAAGGAACACTGAAGCTTTCTTT	CASSLGQRNTEAFF
TRBV2	TRBJ1-6	-	-	TGTGCCAGCAGCCCCGACAGCTCCTGGGGTTCACCCCTCCACTTT	CASSPDSSWGSPLHF
TRBV12-3/TRBV12-4	TRBJ1-1	-	-	TGTGCCAGCAGCCAGGGTTCTGAAGCTTTCTTT	CASSQGSEAFF
TRBV6-2/TRBV6-3	TRBJ1-2	-	TRBD1	TGTGCCAGCAGTTCGCGACAGGGAAGGATCTATGGCTACACCTTC	CASSSRQGRIYGYTF
TRBV19	TRBJ1-2	-	-	TGTGCCAGTAGTATGGCGGCCTCGTCCCCCTATTATGGCTACACCTTC	CASSMAASSPYYGYTF
TRBV18	TRBJ2-1	-	TRBD2	TGTGCCAGCTCACCCCTAGCGGGGCCCTACAATGAGCAGTTCTTC	CASSPLAGPYNEQFF
TRBV27	TRBJ2-7	-	-	TGTGCCAGCAGTTTGGGCCCTTCCTCCGAGCAGTACTTC	CASSLGPSSEQYF
TRBV19	TRBJ2-7	once	-	TGTGCCAGTAGTATAGATGAGGGATCGAGCTACGAGCAGTACTTC	CASSIDEGSSYEQYF
TRBV18	TRBJ1-2	-	TRBD1	TGTGCCAGCTCAGGACGGACAGGGGTCAACTATGGCTACACCTTC	CASSGRTGVNYGYTF